A single sample is the source of the 3 T cell receptor beta chains below, sequenced in a study of blood T cell repertoires in COVID-19. Assay: immunoSEQ multiplex PCR; the TCRdb copy retains only in-frame clones and omits some. The data contain 300,000 to 400,000 clones, about 89% of them singletons. Sequencing was performed on peripheral blood. The receptors stem from a woman in her fifties or sixties with COVID-19, enrolled during active disease.

In nucleotides, the CDR3 is TGTGCCAGCAGCGTAGGGTTAGCGGGGGGGGCTTTTCTGGAGACCCAGTACTTC. It is translated as CASSVGLAGGAFLETQYF. The chain recombines TRBV9 with TRBJ2-5; TRBD2 agrees at 11 bases. The ends lost 0 bases at V and 5 bases at J; junction bases unmatched: 12. The CDR3 has 18 amino acids. Germline CDR1 reads SGDLS; CDR2 reads YYNGEE.

The CDR3 DNA is TGCGCCAGCAGCCAAGCCGCTAGCGGGACCTCCTACGAGCAGTACTTC. It yields the protein CASSQAASGTSYEQYF. This chain links TRBV4-1 with TRBJ2-7; 9 bases are shared with TRBD2. V was pared by 1 base and J by 0 bases, with 4 bases of the junction left unmatched. The CDR3 runs to 16 residues. Germline V gene data show CDR1 as MGHRA and CDR2 as YSYEKL.

The CDR3 loop reads CSAGRGVGGGETQYF. The CDR3 region has the DNA TGCAGCGCAGGGAGGGGTGTAGGGGGTGGCGAGACCCAGTACTTC. This chain joins TRBV29-1 and TRBJ2-5; the D gene is possibly TRBD2 (7 bases). The CDR3 contains 15 residues. The germline V gene has CDR1 SQVTM and CDR2 ANQGSEA. The V end lost 7 bases, the J end lost 5 bases, and 23 bases lay between the germline ends.